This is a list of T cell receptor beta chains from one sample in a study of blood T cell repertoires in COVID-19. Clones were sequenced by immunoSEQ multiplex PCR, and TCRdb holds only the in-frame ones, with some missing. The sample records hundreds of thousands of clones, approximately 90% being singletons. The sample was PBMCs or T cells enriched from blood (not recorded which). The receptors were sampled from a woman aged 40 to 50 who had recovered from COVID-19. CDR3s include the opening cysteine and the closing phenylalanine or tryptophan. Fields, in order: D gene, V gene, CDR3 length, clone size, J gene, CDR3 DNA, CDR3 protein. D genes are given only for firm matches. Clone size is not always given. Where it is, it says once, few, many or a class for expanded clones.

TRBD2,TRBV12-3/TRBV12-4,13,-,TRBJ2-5,TGTGCCAGCACCAGTAGCGGGCAAGAGACCCAGTACTTC,CASTSSGQETQYF
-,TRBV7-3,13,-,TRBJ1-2,TGTGCCAGCAGCTTAGGTGGGGGGAATGGCTACACCTTC,CASSLGGGNGYTF
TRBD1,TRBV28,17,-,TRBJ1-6,TGTGCCAGCAGTTCCGGGACAGGGGGTACCTATAATTCACCCCTCCACTTT,CASSSGTGGTYNSPLHF
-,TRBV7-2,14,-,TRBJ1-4,TGTGCCAGCAGCTCCCTGGGGGCAGCTGAAAAACTGTTTTTT,CASSSLGAAEKLFF
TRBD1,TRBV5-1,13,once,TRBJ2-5,TGCGCCAGCGGCTGGACAGGGGAAGAGACCCAGTACTTC,CASGWTGEETQYF
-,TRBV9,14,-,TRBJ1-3,TGTGCCAGCAGCGCCCGGGTCTCTGGAAACACCATATATTTT,CASSARVSGNTIYF
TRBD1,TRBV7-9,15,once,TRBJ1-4,TGTGCCAGCAGCCCACCCGGGACAGGGGATGAAAAACTGTTTTTT,CASSPPGTGDEKLFF
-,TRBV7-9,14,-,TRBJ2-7,TGTGCCAGCAGCTTCGCGGGGACCACCTACGAGCAGTACTTC,CASSFAGTTYEQYF
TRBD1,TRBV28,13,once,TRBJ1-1,TGTGCCGGGGGACAGGGAACGAGCACTGAAGCTTTCTTT,CAGGQGTSTEAFF
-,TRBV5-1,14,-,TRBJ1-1,TGCGCCAGCAGCTTGTCACTGGTGGACACTGAAGCTTTCTTT,CASSLSLVDTEAFF
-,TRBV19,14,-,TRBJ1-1,TGTGCCAGTAGTATAAATTTAGAGAACACTGAAGCTTTCTTT,CASSINLENTEAFF
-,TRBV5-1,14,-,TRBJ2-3,TGCGCCAGCGTGTTGTCACTGCGGACAGATACGCAGTATTTT,CASVLSLRTDTQYF
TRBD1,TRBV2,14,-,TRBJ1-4,TGTGCCAGCAGTAGGGACAGGGGGCTCGGAAAACTGTTTTTT,CASSRDRGLGKLFF
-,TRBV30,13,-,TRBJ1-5,TGTGCCTGGAGTGAAAGTGAGGTCCAGCCCCAGCATTTT,CAWSESEVQPQHF
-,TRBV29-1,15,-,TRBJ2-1,TGCAGCGTTGTGAGAGCGGGCAGCTCCTACAATGAGCAGTTCTTC,CSVVRAGSSYNEQFF
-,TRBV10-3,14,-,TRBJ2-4,TGTGCCATCTCTTCACCGGGACATAGAAACATTCAGTACTTC,CAISSPGHRNIQYF
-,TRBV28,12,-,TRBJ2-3,TGTGCCAGCAGTTTAGTATCCGGAGCGCAGTATTTT,CASSLVSGAQYF
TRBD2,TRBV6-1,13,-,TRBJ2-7,TGTGCCAGCAGTGAGGGGACTAGATACGAGCAGTACTTC,CASSEGTRYEQYF
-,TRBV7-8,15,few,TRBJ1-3,TGTGCCAGCAGCTGGGGGGGCCTCTCTGGAAACACCATATATTTT,CASSWGGLSGNTIYF
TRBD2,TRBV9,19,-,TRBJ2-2,TGTGCCAGCAGCTTGCCCGGGACTAGCGGGAGTGATAGGGCCGGGGAGCTGTTTTTT,CASSLPGTSGSDRAGELFF
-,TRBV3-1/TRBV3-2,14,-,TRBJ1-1,TGTGCCAGCAGCGTCGGGGGGGGGAACACTGAAGCTTTCTTT,CASSVGGGNTEAFF
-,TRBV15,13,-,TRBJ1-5,TGTGCCACCAGCAGAGATCCAGATCAGCCCCAGCATTTT,CATSRDPDQPQHF
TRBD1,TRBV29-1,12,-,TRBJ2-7,TGCAGCGTTGCAGGACAGGGGTACGAGCAGTACTTC,CSVAGQGYEQYF
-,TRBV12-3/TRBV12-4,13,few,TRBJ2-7,TGTGCCACCAGGACCCAGGGTTCCTACGAGCAGTACTTC,CATRTQGSYEQYF
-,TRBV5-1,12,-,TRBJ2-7,TGCGCCAGCAGCTTACTGGGGGCAGGGGAGTACTTC,CASSLLGAGEYF
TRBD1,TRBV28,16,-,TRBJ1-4,TGTGCCAGCAGCCCAGATCGACAGGGAATGCGGGAAAAACTGTTTTTT,CASSPDRQGMREKLFF
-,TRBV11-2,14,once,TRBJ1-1,TGTGCCAGCAGCTTAGCGCGGGAGGTGACTGAAGCTTTCTTT,CASSLAREVTEAFF
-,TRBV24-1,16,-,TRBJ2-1,TGTGCCACCAGTGATTTCGTAGGGAGCTCCTACAATGAGCAGTTCTTC,CATSDFVGSSYNEQFF
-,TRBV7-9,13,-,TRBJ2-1,TGTGCCAGCAGCCTAACTAGCCTCAATGAGCAGTTCTTC,CASSLTSLNEQFF
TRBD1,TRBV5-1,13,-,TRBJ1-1,TGCGCCAGCAGAGGGACAGAGAACACTGAAGCTTTCTTT,CASRGTENTEAFF
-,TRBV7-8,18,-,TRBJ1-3,TGTGCCAGCAGCTTAGGGCCAGGGGCTCTTATCTCTGGAAACACCATATATTTT,CASSLGPGALISGNTIYF
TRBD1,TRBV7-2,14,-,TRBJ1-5,TGTGCCAGCAGCCAACGGGACAGGGGGCAGCCCCAGCATTTT,CASSQRDRGQPQHF
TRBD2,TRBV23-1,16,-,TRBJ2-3,TGCGCCAGCAGTCCCCGGACTAGCGGGAGCACAGATACGCAGTATTTT,CASSPRTSGSTDTQYF
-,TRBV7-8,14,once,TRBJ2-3,TGTGCCAGCAGCGCCGGGAGTTACACAGATACGCAGTATTTT,CASSAGSYTDTQYF
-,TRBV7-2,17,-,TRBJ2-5,TGTGCCAGCAGCTTAGGGTTAGGTTTCACCGGGGAAGAGACCCAGTACTTC,CASSLGLGFTGEETQYF
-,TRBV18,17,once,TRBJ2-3,TGTGCCAGCTCACCCCGACTCGCTACTACTAGCACAGATACGCAGTATTTT,CASSPRLATTSTDTQYF
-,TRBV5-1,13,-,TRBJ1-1,TGCGCCAGCAGCCCCCGGGGGTGGGGGGATGCTTTCTTT,CASSPRGWGDAFF
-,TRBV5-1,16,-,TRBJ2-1,TGCGCCAGCAGCTTGGAAGCAGGGGCTCGGTACAATGAGCAGTTCTTC,CASSLEAGARYNEQFF
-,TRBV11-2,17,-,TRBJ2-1,TGTGCCAGCAGCCGCAGGACGGTGGCGGGCCCCTACAATGAGCAGTTCTTC,CASSRRTVAGPYNEQFF